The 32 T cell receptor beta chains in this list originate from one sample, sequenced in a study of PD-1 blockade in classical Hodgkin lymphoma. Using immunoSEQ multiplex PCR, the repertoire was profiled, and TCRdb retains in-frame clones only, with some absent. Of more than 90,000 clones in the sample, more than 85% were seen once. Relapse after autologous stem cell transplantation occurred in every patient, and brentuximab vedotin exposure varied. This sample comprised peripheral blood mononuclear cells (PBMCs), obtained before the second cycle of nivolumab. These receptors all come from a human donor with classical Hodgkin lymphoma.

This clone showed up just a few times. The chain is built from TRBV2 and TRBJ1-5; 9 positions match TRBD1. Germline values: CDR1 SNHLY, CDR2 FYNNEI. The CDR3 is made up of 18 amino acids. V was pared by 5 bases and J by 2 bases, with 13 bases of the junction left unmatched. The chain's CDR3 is CASSSSMGQGFGNQPQHF. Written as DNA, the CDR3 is TGTGCCAGCAGTAGCTCTATGGGACAGGGATTCGGCAATCAGCCCCAGCATTTT.

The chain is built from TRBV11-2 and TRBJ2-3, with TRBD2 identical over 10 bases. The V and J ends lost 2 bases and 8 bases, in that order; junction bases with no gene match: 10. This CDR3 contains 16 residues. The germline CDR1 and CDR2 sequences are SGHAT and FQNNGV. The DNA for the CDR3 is TGTGCCAGCAGCTTATCCCCCAGCGGGGGGGCAGGTACGCAGTATTTT. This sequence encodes CASSLSPSGGAGTQYF.

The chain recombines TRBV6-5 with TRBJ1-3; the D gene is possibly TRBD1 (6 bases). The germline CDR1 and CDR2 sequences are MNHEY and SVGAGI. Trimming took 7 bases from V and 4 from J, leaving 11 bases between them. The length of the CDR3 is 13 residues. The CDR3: CASTSTGGNTIYF. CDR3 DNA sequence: TGTGCCAGCACCTCGACAGGAGGAAACACCATATATTTT.

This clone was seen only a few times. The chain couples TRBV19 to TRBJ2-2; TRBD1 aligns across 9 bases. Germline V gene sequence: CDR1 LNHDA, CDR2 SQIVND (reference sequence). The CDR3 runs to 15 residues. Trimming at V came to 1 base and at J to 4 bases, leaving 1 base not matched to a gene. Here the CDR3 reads CASSIGTGATGELFF. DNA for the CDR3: TGTGCCAGTAGTATAGGGACAGGGGCCACCGGGGAGCTGTTTTTT. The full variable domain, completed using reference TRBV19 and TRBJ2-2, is DGGITQSPKYLFRKEGQNVTLSCEQNLNHDAMYWYRQDPGQGLRLIYYSQIVNDFQKGDIAEGYSVSREKKESFPLTVTSAQKNPTAFYLCASSIGTGATGELFFGEGSRLTVL.

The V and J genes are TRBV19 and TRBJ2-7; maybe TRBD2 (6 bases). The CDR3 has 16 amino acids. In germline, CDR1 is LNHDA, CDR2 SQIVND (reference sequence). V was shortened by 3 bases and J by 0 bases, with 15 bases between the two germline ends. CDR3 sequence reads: CASSIGGSYSSYEQYF. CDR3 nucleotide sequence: TGTGCCAGTAGTATCGGAGGGTCCTACAGCTCCTACGAGCAGTACTTC.

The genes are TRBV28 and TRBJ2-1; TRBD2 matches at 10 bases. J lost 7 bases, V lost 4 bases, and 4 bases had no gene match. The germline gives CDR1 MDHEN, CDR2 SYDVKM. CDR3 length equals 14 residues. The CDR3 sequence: CASSSAGGVNEQFF. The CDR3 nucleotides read TGTGCCAGCAGTTCAGCGGGGGGGGTAAATGAGCAGTTCTTC.

The CDR3 sequence is CASSNAGGTADTQYF. In nucleotides, the CDR3 is TGTGCCAGCAGTAACGCAGGGGGCACCGCAGATACGCAGTATTTT. The chain is built from TRBV6-1 and TRBJ2-3, with 8 bases aligning to TRBD1. Germline loops: CDR1 MNHNS, CDR2 SASEGT. The CDR3 has 15 amino acids. V was pared by 5 bases and J by 4 bases, with 8 bases of the junction left unmatched.

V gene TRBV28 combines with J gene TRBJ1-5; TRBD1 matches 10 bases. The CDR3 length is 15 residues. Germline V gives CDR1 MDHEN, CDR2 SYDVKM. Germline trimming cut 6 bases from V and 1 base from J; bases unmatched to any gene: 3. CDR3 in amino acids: CASSLDRGSNQPQHF. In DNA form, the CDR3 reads TGTGCCAGCAGCCTGGACAGGGGGAGCAATCAGCCCCAGCATTTT.

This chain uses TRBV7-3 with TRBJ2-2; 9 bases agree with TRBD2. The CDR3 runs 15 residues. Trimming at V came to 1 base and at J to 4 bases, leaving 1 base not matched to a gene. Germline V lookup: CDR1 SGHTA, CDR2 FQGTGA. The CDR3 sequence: CASSLKLAGTGELFF. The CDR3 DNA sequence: TGTGCCAGCAGCTTAAAACTAGCGGGCACCGGGGAGCTGTTTTTT.

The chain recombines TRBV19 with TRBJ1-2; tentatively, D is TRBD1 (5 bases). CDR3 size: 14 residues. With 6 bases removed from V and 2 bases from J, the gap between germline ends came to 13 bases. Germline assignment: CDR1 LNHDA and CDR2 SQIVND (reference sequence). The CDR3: CASRIREGNYGYTF. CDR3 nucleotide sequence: TGTGCCAGTAGAATAAGAGAGGGGAACTATGGCTACACCTTC.

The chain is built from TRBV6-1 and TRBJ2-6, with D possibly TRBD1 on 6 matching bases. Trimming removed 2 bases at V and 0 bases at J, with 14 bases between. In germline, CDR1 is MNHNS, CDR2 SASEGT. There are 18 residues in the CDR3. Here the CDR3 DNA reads TGTGCCAGCAGTGAATTAGGGACATCTTACTCTGGGGCCAACGTCCTGACTTTC. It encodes CASSELGTSYSGANVLTF.

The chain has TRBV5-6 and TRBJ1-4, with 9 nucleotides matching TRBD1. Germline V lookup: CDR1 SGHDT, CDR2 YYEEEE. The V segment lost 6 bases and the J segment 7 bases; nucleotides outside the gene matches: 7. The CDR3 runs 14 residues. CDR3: CASTWTGVGEKLFF. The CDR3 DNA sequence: TGTGCCAGCACCTGGACAGGGGTTGGTGAAAAACTGTTTTTT.

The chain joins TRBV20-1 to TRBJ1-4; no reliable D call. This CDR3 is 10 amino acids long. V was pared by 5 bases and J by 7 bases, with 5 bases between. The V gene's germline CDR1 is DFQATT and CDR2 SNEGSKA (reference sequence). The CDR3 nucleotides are TGCAGTGCTGGCAGTGAAAAACTGTTTTTT. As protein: CSAGSEKLFF.

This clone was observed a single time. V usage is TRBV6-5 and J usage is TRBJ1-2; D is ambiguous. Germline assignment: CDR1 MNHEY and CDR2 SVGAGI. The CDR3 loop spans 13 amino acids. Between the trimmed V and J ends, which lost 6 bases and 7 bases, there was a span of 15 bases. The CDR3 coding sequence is TGTGCCAGCAGCATCGTCGCGTTTACTGGCTACACCTTC. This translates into CASSIVAFTGYTF.

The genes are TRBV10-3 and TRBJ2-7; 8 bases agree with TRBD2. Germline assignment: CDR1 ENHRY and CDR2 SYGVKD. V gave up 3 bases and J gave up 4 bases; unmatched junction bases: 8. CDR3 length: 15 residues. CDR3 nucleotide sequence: TGTGCCATCAGTGACCCGGGAGGGGTCGGATACGAGCAGTACTTC. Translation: CAISDPGGVGYEQYF.

The CDR3 DNA is TGTGCCAGCAGCACACAACGACAGGGAACGAGGGATCAGCCCCAGCATTTT. Protein product: CASSTQRQGTRDQPQHF. V is TRBV11-2 and J is TRBJ1-5; 7 bases align to TRBD1. Germline CDR1 and CDR2: SGHAT and FQNNGV. The CDR3 consists of 17 residues. V gave up 5 bases and J gave up 5 bases; unmatched junction bases: 15.

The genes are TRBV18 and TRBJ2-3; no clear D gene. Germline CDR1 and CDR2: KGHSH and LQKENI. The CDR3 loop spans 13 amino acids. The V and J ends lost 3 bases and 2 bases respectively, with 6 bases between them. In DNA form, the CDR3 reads TGTGCCAGCTCACCGCCGAACACAGATACGCAGTATTTT. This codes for CASSPPNTDTQYF. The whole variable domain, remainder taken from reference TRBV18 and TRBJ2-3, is NAGVMQNPRHLVRRRGQEARLRCSPMKGHSHVYWYRQLPEEGLKFMVYLQKENIIDESGMPKERFSAEFPKEGPSILRIQQVVRGDSAAYFCASSPPNTDTQYFGPGTRLTVL.

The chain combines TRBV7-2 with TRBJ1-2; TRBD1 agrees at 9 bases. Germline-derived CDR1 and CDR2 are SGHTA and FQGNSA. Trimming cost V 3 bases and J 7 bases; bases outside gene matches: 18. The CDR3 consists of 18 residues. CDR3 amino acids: CASSLWGQGFPSRGGYTF. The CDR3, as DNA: TGTGCCAGCAGCTTGTGGGGACAGGGATTCCCCTCCCGCGGTGGCTACACCTTC.

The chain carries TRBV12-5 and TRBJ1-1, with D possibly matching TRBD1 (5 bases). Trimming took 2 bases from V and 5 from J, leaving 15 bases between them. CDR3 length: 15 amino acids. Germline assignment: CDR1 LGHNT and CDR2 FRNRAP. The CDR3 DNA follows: TGTGCTAGTGGTTTGCCCCCAGGGCCTGGGACTGAAGCTTTCTTT. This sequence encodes CASGLPPGPGTEAFF. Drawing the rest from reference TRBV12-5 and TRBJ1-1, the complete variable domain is DARVTQTPRHKVTEMGQEVTMRCQPILGHNTVFWYRQTMMQGLELLAYFRNRAPLDDSGMPKDRFSAEMPDATLATLKIQPSEPRDSAVYFCASGLPPGPGTEAFFGQGTRLTVV.

DNA of the CDR3: TGTGCCAGCAGCGCCTCAGGGGGCCTAGACAATGAGCAGTTCTTC. This codes for CASSASGGLDNEQFF. The V and J genes are TRBV9 and TRBJ2-1, with 8 nucleotides matching TRBD1. V lost 3 bases and J lost 5; bases outside the gene matches: 7. The CDR3 is made up of 15 amino acids. Germline CDR1 and CDR2: SGDLS and YYNGEE.

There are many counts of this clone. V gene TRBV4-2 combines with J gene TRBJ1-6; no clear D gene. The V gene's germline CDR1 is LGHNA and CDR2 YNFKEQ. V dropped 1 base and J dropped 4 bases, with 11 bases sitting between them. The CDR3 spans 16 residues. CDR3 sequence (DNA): TGTGCCAGCAGCCAAGCAGGTTCCGAATATAATTCACCCCTCCACTTT. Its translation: CASSQAGSEYNSPLHF.

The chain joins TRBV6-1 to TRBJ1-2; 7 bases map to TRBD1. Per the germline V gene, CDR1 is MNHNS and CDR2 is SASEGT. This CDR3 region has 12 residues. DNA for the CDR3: TGTGTCGTCGACAGGGCTTCCCTCGGCTACACCTTC. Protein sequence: CVVDRASLGYTF.

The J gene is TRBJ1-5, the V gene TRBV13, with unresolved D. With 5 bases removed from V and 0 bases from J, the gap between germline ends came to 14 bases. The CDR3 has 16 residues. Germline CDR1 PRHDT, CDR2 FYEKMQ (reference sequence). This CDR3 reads CASSRHGRNSNQPQHF. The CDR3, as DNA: TGTGCCAGCAGCCGCCACGGGAGAAATAGCAATCAGCCCCAGCATTTT.

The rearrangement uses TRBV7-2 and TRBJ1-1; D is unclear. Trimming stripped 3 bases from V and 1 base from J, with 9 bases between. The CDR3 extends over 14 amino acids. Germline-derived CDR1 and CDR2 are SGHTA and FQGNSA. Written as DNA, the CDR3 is TGTGCCAGCAGCTTCAGTGGCTCGAACACTGAAGCTTTCTTT. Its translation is CASSFSGSNTEAFF.

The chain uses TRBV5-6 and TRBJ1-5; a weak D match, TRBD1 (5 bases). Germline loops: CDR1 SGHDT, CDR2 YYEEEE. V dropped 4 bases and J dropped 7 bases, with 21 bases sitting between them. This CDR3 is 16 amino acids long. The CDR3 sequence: CASSPAGGGGRQPQHF. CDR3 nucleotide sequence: TGTGCCAGCAGCCCCGCTGGGGGGGGAGGGAGACAGCCCCAGCATTTT.

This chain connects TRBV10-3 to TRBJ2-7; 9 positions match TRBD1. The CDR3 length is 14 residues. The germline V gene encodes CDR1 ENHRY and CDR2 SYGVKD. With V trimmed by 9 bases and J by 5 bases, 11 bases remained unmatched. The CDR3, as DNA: TGTGCCATACAGGGGGCGGGAAATGTAGACGAGCAGTACTTC. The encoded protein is CAIQGAGNVDEQYF.

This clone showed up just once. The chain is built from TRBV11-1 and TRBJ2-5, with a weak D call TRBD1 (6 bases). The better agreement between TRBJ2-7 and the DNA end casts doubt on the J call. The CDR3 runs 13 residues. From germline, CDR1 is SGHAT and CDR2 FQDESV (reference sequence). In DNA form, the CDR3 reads TGTGCCAGCAGCTTTCAGGGGCTGGCCGAGCAGTACTTC. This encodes CASSFQGLAEQYF.

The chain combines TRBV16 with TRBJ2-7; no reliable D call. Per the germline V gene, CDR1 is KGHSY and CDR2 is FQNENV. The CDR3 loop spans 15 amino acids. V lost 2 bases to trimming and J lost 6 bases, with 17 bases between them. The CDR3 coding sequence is TGTGCCAGCAGCCAACTTGCACGGGCTGGTGGCGAGCAGTACTTC. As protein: CASSQLARAGGEQYF.

The CDR3 sequence is CASSLEVGQGYEQYF. In DNA, the CDR3 is TGTGCCAGCAGCTTGGAGGTGGGACAGGGGTACGAGCAGTACTTC. V is TRBV5-6 and J is TRBJ2-7, with 10 bases aligning to TRBD1. CDR1 SGHDT and CDR2 YYEEEE come from the germline V gene. V was pared by 0 bases and J by 4 bases, with 4 bases of the junction left unmatched. This CDR3 has 15 residues.

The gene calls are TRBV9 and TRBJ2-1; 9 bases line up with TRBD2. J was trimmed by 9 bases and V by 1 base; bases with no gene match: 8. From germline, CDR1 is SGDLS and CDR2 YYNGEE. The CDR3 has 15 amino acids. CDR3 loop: CASSVNMASGVEQFF. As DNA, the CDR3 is TGTGCCAGCAGCGTAAATATGGCTAGCGGGGTTGAGCAGTTCTTC. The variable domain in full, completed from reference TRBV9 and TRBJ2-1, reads DSGVTQTPKHLITATGQRVTLRCSPRSGDLSVYWYQQSLDQGLQFLIQYYNGEERAKGNILERFSAQQFPDLHSELNLSSLELGDSALYFCASSVNMASGVEQFFGPGTRLTVL.

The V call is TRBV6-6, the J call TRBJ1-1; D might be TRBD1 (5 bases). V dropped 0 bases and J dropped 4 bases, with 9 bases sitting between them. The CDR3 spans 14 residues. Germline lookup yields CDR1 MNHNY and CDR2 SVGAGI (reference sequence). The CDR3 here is CASSYSGRGTEAFF. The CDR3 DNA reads TGTGCCAGCAGTTACTCTGGGAGGGGCACTGAAGCTTTCTTT.

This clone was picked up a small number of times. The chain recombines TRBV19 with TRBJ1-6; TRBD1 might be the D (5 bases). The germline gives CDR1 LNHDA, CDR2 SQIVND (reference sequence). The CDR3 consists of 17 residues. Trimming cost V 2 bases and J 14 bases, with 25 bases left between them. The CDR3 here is CASSILTGASKADTLHF. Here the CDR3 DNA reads TGTGCCAGTAGTATACTCACCGGGGCCTCGAAGGCTGACACCCTCCACTTT.